These T cell receptor beta chains were read from a single sample in a study of blood T cell repertoires in COVID-19. Libraries were prepared by immunoSEQ multiplex PCR; TCRdb keeps only in-frame clonotypes and omits some of them. The table includes fewer than 600,000 clones, roughly 89% detected once. Sequencing was done on a sample of peripheral blood. These receptors were obtained from a man between 18 and 29 years old with COVID-19, enrolled during active disease. CDR3s include the opening cysteine and the closing phenylalanine or tryptophan. The D gene is left open where the match is weak. Not all rows give a size; the values are once, few, many and, for expanded clones, a class.

d_gene: -; v_gene: TRBV27; j_gene: TRBJ2-1; abundance: -; CDR3aa: CASSLGLLSYNEQFF; CDR3nt: TGTGCCAGCAGTTTAGGGCTGCTCTCCTACAATGAGCAGTTCTTC
d_gene: -; v_gene: TRBV5-1; j_gene: TRBJ2-7; abundance: -; CDR3aa: CASSLGVSYEQYF; CDR3nt: TGCGCCAGCAGCTTGGGAGTCTCCTACGAGCAGTACTTC
d_gene: TRBD1; v_gene: TRBV2; j_gene: TRBJ2-7; abundance: -; CDR3aa: CASSPGTGYYEQYF; CDR3nt: TGTGCCAGCAGCCCCGGGACAGGGTATTACGAGCAGTACTTC
d_gene: TRBD1; v_gene: TRBV7-8; j_gene: TRBJ2-7; abundance: -; CDR3aa: CASSFNRGSYEQYF; CDR3nt: TGTGCCAGCAGCTTCAACAGGGGGTCCTACGAGCAGTACTTC
d_gene: TRBD2; v_gene: TRBV3-1/TRBV3-2; j_gene: TRBJ2-1; abundance: -; CDR3aa: CASSQTSGSYNEQFF; CDR3nt: TGTGCCAGCAGCCAGACTAGCGGCTCCTACAATGAGCAGTTCTTC
d_gene: -; v_gene: TRBV5-6; j_gene: TRBJ2-1; abundance: once; CDR3aa: CASSSYTAVGQFF; CDR3nt: TGTGCCAGCAGCTCTTATACCGCGGTTGGGCAGTTCTTC
d_gene: TRBD1; v_gene: TRBV6-5; j_gene: TRBJ1-5; abundance: -; CDR3aa: CASSYSGGGQPQHF; CDR3nt: TGTGCCAGCAGTTACTCAGGGGGCGGTCAGCCCCAGCATTTT
d_gene: -; v_gene: TRBV3-1/TRBV3-2; j_gene: TRBJ2-7; abundance: -; CDR3aa: CASSRRGSYEQYF; CDR3nt: TGTGCCAGCAGCCGGCGGGGTTCCTACGAGCAGTACTTC
d_gene: -; v_gene: TRBV15; j_gene: TRBJ2-5; abundance: -; CDR3aa: CATSRDKGTQETQYF; CDR3nt: TGTGCCACCAGCAGAGATAAGGGGACTCAAGAGACCCAGTACTTC
d_gene: -; v_gene: TRBV7-9; j_gene: TRBJ1-4; abundance: -; CDR3aa: CASSLNEKLFF; CDR3nt: TGTGCCAGCAGCCTTAATGAAAAACTGTTTTTT
d_gene: -; v_gene: TRBV15; j_gene: TRBJ2-1; abundance: once; CDR3aa: CATSRGRSSYNEQFF; CDR3nt: TGTGCCACCAGCAGAGGGCGGAGCTCCTACAATGAGCAGTTCTTC
d_gene: TRBD2; v_gene: TRBV2; j_gene: TRBJ2-3; abundance: -; CDR3aa: CASRGLAGVVDTQYF; CDR3nt: TGTGCCAGCAGAGGACTAGCGGGGGTGGTAGATACGCAGTATTTT
d_gene: TRBD1; v_gene: TRBV15; j_gene: TRBJ2-6; abundance: -; CDR3aa: CATSRGGTGLSGANVLTF; CDR3nt: TGTGCCACCAGCAGGGGAGGGACAGGGCTTTCTGGGGCCAACGTCCTGACTTTC
d_gene: TRBD1; v_gene: TRBV4-1; j_gene: TRBJ1-6; abundance: -; CDR3aa: CASSQDHNRGGNSPLHF; CDR3nt: TGCGCCAGCAGCCAAGACCATAACAGGGGCGGGAATTCACCCCTCCACTTT
d_gene: TRBD2; v_gene: TRBV18; j_gene: TRBJ2-7; abundance: once; CDR3aa: CATIVPGLAERRGIGTSYEQYF; CDR3nt: TGTGCCACCATCGTCCCGGGACTAGCGGAACGAAGGGGAATAGGGACCTCCTACGAGCAGTACTTC
d_gene: -; v_gene: TRBV9; j_gene: TRBJ2-3; abundance: -; CDR3aa: CASSDGGRTDTQYF; CDR3nt: TGTGCCAGCAGCGACGGAGGACGGACAGATACGCAGTATTTT
d_gene: -; v_gene: TRBV5-1; j_gene: TRBJ1-2; abundance: -; CDR3aa: CASSAGTRYGYTF; CDR3nt: TGCGCCAGCAGCGCCGGGACTCGGTATGGCTACACCTTC
d_gene: -; v_gene: TRBV10-2; j_gene: TRBJ2-2; abundance: -; CDR3aa: CASSRLVRNTGELFF; CDR3nt: TGCGCCAGCAGCAGACTAGTCCGGAACACCGGGGAGCTGTTTTTT
d_gene: -; v_gene: TRBV2; j_gene: TRBJ1-4; abundance: -; CDR3aa: CATARQGNEKLFF; CDR3nt: TGTGCCACCGCGAGGCAGGGAAATGAAAAACTGTTTTTT
d_gene: TRBD2; v_gene: TRBV9; j_gene: TRBJ2-7; abundance: -; CDR3aa: CASSAGGPLYEQYF; CDR3nt: TGTGCCAGCAGTGCGGGGGGGCCGTTATACGAGCAGTACTTC
d_gene: -; v_gene: TRBV6-5; j_gene: TRBJ2-2; abundance: -; CDR3aa: CASSSPSGELFF; CDR3nt: TGTGCCAGCAGTTCCCCTTCTGGGGAGCTGTTTTTT
d_gene: TRBD1; v_gene: TRBV19; j_gene: TRBJ1-1; abundance: few; CDR3aa: CASRTGTGGSVTEAFF; CDR3nt: TGTGCCAGTAGGACCGGGACAGGGGGCAGTGTCACTGAAGCTTTCTTT
d_gene: -; v_gene: TRBV9; j_gene: TRBJ2-1; abundance: -; CDR3aa: CASSPSFNEQFF; CDR3nt: TGTGCCAGCAGCCCGAGCTTCAATGAGCAGTTCTTC
d_gene: TRBD2; v_gene: TRBV7-8; j_gene: TRBJ2-3; abundance: -; CDR3aa: CASSLGLAGGVDTQYF; CDR3nt: TGTGCCAGCAGCTTAGGACTAGCGGGAGGAGTAGATACGCAGTATTTT
d_gene: -; v_gene: TRBV20-1; j_gene: TRBJ1-4; abundance: -; CDR3aa: CSASSTGMGTNEKLFF; CDR3nt: TGCAGTGCTAGTTCTACAGGGATGGGAACTAATGAAAAACTGTTTTTT
d_gene: -; v_gene: TRBV3-1/TRBV3-2; j_gene: TRBJ1-2; abundance: -; CDR3aa: CASSQDPTSSRYTF; CDR3nt: TGTGCCAGCAGCCAAGATCCGACGAGTAGCCGCTACACCTTC
d_gene: -; v_gene: TRBV24-1; j_gene: TRBJ2-3; abundance: -; CDR3aa: CATSRGDTDTQYF; CDR3nt: TGTGCCACCAGTCGCGGGGACACAGATACGCAGTATTTT
d_gene: -; v_gene: TRBV12-5; j_gene: TRBJ1-5; abundance: -; CDR3aa: CASAGGGQPQHF; CDR3nt: TGTGCTAGTGCCGGGGGTGGTCAGCCCCAGCATTTT
d_gene: TRBD2; v_gene: TRBV2; j_gene: TRBJ2-7; abundance: -; CDR3aa: CASRRTSGREHEQYF; CDR3nt: TGTGCCAGCAGACGGACTAGCGGGAGGGAACACGAGCAGTACTTC
d_gene: -; v_gene: TRBV30; j_gene: TRBJ1-4; abundance: -; CDR3aa: CAWSLHANEKLFF; CDR3nt: TGTGCCTGGAGTTTACACGCTAATGAAAAACTGTTTTTT
d_gene: TRBD1; v_gene: TRBV10-1; j_gene: TRBJ2-3; abundance: -; CDR3aa: CASSEGQGTDTQYF; CDR3nt: TGCGCCAGCAGTGAGGGACAGGGCACAGATACGCAGTATTTT
d_gene: -; v_gene: TRBV20-1; j_gene: TRBJ2-5; abundance: -; CDR3aa: CSASSGVGETQYF; CDR3nt: TGCAGTGCTAGTTCAGGGGTTGGGGAGACCCAGTACTTC
d_gene: -; v_gene: TRBV24-1; j_gene: TRBJ2-2; abundance: -; CDR3aa: CATWSGELFF; CDR3nt: TGTGCCACCTGGAGCGGGGAGCTGTTTTTT